In its sample, the clone carrying this T cell receptor (beta chain) was seen many times. Its antigen is undetermined. These data originate in a study of T-cell reconstitution after alpha-beta-depleted transplantation in children. Notes on the study in general: Newly produced T cells mostly provided counts and TCRbeta diversity after one year, as hyperexpanded clones declined. Several hundred expanded graft clones reportedly gave rise to the alpha-beta T cells present about two months after transplant.

A TCRbeta library incorporating unique molecular identifiers was prepared. MiXCR, applied by TCRdb to the PCR reads, yields one record per CDR3 protein. The sample consists of 400,000 to 550,000 distinct CDR3 sequences, roughly a tenth of them appearing once. This clonotype originated in a child aged 2-15 years with inherited bone marrow failure, due to receive a stem cell transplant. Sequenced here: PBMCs, sampled before TCRalphabeta/CD19-depleted stem cell transplant.

CDR3 region: CASSLLGAGGPGNIQYF. CDR3 nucleotides: TGTGCCAGCAGCTTGCTGGGCGCGGGAGGACCCGGGAACATTCAGTACTTC. The chain links TRBV5-4 to TRBJ2-4, with 8 positions matching TRBD2. The CDR3 totals 17 residues. V trimming: 1 base; J trimming: 7 bases; junction bases outside the gene matches: 13. In germline, CDR1 is SGHNT, CDR2 YYREEE (reference sequence).